This T cell receptor (beta chain) was retrieved from a study of blood T cell repertoires in COVID-19. Study context: In each case, the material was cDNA or gDNA derived from T cells, B-cell-depleted T cells, or PBMCs.

Generated by immunoSEQ multiplex PCR, the TCRdb table keeps only in-frame clones and is missing some. The data hold some 110,000 clones, with roughly nine tenths observed a single time. The V end lost 1 base, the J end lost 1 base, and 7 bases lay between the germline ends. This CDR3 contains 14 residues. Germline CDR1 SGHVS, CDR2 FQNEAQ. This clone was picked up one time. The TCR was taken from a man aged 70 or older who had recovered from COVID-19. The sequenced material came from peripheral blood. The chain links TRBV7-8 to TRBJ1-2; D gene ambiguous. The CDR3 sequence: CASSLGLLNYGYTF. The DNA for the CDR3 is TGTGCCAGCAGCTTAGGGCTCCTTAACTATGGCTACACCTTC.